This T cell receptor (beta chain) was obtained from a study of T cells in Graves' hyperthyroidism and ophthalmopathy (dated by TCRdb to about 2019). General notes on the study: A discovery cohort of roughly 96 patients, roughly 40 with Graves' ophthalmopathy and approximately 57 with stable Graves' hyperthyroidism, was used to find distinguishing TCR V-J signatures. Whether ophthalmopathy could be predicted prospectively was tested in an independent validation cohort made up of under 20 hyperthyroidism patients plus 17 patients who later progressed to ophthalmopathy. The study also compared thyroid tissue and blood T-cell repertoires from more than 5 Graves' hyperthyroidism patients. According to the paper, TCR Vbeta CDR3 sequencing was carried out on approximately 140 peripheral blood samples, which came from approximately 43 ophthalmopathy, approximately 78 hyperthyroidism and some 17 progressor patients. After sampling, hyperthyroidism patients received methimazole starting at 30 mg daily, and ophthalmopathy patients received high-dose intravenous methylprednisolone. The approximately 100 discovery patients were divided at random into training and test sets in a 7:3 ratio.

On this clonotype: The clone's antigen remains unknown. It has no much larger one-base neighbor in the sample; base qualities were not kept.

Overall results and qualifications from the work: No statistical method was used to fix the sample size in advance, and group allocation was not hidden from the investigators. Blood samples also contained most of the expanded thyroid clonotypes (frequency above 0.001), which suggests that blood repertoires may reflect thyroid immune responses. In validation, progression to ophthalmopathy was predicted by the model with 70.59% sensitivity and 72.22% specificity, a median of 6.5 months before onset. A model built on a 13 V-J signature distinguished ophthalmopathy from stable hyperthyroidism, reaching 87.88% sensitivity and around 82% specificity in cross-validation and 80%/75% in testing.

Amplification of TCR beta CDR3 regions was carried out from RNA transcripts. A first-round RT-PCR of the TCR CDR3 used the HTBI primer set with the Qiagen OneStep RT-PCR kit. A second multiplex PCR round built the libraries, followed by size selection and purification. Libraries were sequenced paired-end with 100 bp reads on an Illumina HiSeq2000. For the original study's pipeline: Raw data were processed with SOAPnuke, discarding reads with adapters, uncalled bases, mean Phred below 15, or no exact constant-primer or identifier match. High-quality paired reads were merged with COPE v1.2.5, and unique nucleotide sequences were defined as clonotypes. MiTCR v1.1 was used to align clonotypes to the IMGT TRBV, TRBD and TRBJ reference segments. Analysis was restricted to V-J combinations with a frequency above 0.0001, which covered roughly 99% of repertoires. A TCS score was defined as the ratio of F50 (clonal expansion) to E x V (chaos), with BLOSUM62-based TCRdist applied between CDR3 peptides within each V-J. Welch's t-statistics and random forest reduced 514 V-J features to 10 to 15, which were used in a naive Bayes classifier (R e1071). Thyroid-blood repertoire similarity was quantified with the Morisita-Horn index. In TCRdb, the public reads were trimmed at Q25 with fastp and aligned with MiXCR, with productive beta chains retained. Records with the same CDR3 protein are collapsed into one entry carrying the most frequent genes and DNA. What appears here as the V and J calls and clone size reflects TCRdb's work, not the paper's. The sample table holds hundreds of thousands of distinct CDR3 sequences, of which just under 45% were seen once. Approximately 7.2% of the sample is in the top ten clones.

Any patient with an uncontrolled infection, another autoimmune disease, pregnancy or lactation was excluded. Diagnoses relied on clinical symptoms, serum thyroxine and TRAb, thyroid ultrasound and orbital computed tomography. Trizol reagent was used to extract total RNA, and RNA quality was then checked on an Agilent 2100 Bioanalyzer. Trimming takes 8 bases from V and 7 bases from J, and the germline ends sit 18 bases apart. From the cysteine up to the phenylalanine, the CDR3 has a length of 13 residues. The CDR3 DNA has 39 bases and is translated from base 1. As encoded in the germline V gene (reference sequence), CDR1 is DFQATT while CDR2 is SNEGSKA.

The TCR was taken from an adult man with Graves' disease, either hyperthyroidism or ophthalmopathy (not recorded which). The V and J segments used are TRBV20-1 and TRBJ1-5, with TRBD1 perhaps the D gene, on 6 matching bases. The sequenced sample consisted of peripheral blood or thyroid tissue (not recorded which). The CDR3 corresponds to CSMIRDTEQPQHF. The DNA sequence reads TGCAGTATGATCCGGGACACTGAACAGCCCCAGCATTTT.